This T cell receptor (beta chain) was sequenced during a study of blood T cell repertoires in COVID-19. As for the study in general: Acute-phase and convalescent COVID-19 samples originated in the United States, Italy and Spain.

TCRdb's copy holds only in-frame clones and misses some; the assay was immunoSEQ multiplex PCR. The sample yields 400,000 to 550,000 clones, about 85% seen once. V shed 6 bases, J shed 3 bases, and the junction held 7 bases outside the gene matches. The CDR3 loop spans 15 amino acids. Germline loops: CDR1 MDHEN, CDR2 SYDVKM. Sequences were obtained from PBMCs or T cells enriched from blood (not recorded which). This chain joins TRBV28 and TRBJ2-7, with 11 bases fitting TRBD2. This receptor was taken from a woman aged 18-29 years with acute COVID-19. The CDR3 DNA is TGTGCCAGCAGGCACACCGGGACTAGCGGCTACGAGCAGTACTTC. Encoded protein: CASRHTGTSGYEQYF.